This T cell receptor beta chain was identified in a study of T cells in Graves' hyperthyroidism and ophthalmopathy. Findings and limits, study-wide: Most clonotypes expanded in thyroid above 0.001 were likewise present in blood.

The sample holds a few counts of this clonotype. Its antigen is still unknown. It was RNA transcripts that yielded the amplified TCR beta CDR3 regions. A first-round RT-PCR of the TCR CDR3 used the HTBI primer set. TCRdb recomputed calls from the multiplex PCR reads with MiXCR, one row per CDR3 protein. The repertoire has around 300,000 distinct CDR3 sequences, about 13% of them found once; the top ten carry 7.9%. The TCR sequence derives from a woman aged 40 to 50 with Graves' hyperthyroidism. Sequencing input: blood.

This CDR3 is CASSDYNNEQFF. The CDR3 DNA follows: TGTGCCAGCAGTGACTATAACAATGAGCAGTTCTTC. The chain joins TRBV6-1 to TRBJ2-1; unclear D gene. The CDR3 covers 12 residues. Germline values: CDR1 MNHNS, CDR2 SASEGT. With 3 bases removed from V and 5 bases from J, the gap between germline ends came to 5 bases.